Listed below are T cell receptor beta chains from one sample, sequenced in a study of immune heterogeneity within non-small cell lung tumors. Each CDR3 protein gets one entry after TCRdb re-called the multiplex PCR reads with MiXCR. The table has 11,000 or so distinct CDR3 sequences, 25% to 30% seen once; the top ten hold approximately 13%. Sequenced: lung tumor tissue. Receptors were obtained from a man aged 45-65 years with non-small cell lung cancer. CDR3s include the opening cysteine and the closing phenylalanine or tryptophan. The order of the fields is V gene, D gene, J gene, clone size, CDR3 protein, CDR3 DNA. The D gene is left open where the match is weak. The size field is filled for only some rows; it gives once, few, many or a size class.

v_call: TRBV11-1; d_call: TRBD2; j_call: TRBJ2-5; clone_size: -; cdr3_aa: CARSSSSGGEETQYF; cdr3_nt: TGTGCCAGAAGCTCCTCTAGCGGGGGCGAAGAGACCCAGTACTTC
v_call: TRBV10-3; d_call: TRBD1; j_call: TRBJ1-1; clone_size: few; cdr3_aa: CAISDIPKRGQRNTEAFF; cdr3_nt: TGTGCCATCAGTGATATCCCCAAGAGGGGACAGAGAAACACTGAAGCTTTCTTT
v_call: TRBV29-1; d_call: TRBD1; j_call: TRBJ2-3; clone_size: many; cdr3_aa: CSVSGGQGASVDTQYF; cdr3_nt: TGCAGCGTCTCGGGGGGACAGGGAGCCTCCGTAGATACGCAGTATTTT
v_call: TRBV9; d_call: -; j_call: TRBJ2-5; clone_size: -; cdr3_aa: CASSVGQDPVQETQYF; cdr3_nt: TGTGCCAGCAGCGTAGGCCAGGACCCTGTCCAAGAGACCCAGTACTTC
v_call: TRBV6-1; d_call: TRBD1; j_call: TRBJ2-6; clone_size: many; cdr3_aa: CASKPGQGLSGANVLTF; cdr3_nt: TGTGCCAGCAAACCGGGACAGGGGCTCTCTGGGGCCAACGTCCTGACTTTC
v_call: TRBV29-1; d_call: TRBD2; j_call: TRBJ2-7; clone_size: -; cdr3_aa: CSVRLAGDSYEQYF; cdr3_nt: TGCAGCGTAAGACTAGCGGGGGACTCCTACGAGCAGTACTTC
v_call: TRBV5-1; d_call: TRBD2; j_call: TRBJ2-3; clone_size: few; cdr3_aa: CASSPRLADLTDTQYF; cdr3_nt: TGCGCCAGCAGCCCGAGACTAGCGGACCTCACAGATACGCAGTATTTT
v_call: TRBV7-3; d_call: -; j_call: TRBJ1-4; clone_size: -; cdr3_aa: CASSLTFHEYQGSNEKLFF; cdr3_nt: TGTGCCAGCAGCTTAACCTTTCACGAGTATCAGGGGTCTAATGAAAAACTGTTTTTT
v_call: TRBV5-1; d_call: -; j_call: TRBJ2-4; clone_size: -; cdr3_aa: CASSLWDFVKNIQYF; cdr3_nt: TGCGCCAGCAGCTTATGGGATTTTGTCAAAAACATTCAGTACTTC
v_call: TRBV12-3/TRBV12-4; d_call: TRBD2; j_call: TRBJ2-3; clone_size: medium-sized; cdr3_aa: CASMLRETDTQYF; cdr3_nt: TGTGCCAGCATGCTGCGGGAGACAGATACGCAGTATTTT
v_call: TRBV27; d_call: -; j_call: TRBJ1-2; clone_size: medium-sized; cdr3_aa: CASSSGNFYGYTF; cdr3_nt: TGTGCCAGCAGTTCAGGGAATTTCTATGGCTACACCTTC
v_call: TRBV6-1; d_call: TRBD1; j_call: TRBJ2-3; clone_size: medium-sized; cdr3_aa: CASSGTGGADTQYF; cdr3_nt: TGTGCCAGCAGTGGGACAGGGGGCGCAGATACGCAGTATTTT
v_call: TRBV28; d_call: TRBD1; j_call: TRBJ2-7; clone_size: medium-sized; cdr3_aa: CASCVGTGAYEQYF; cdr3_nt: TGTGCCAGCTGCGTCGGGACAGGGGCCTACGAGCAGTACTTC
v_call: TRBV5-1; d_call: -; j_call: TRBJ1-3; clone_size: many; cdr3_aa: CASSYDVGSPGNTIYF; cdr3_nt: TGCGCCAGCAGCTATGACGTGGGGAGCCCTGGAAACACCATATATTTT
v_call: TRBV7-9; d_call: -; j_call: TRBJ2-1; clone_size: -; cdr3_aa: CASSLGGVSYNEQFF; cdr3_nt: TGTGCCAGCAGCTTAGGGGGAGTCTCCTACAATGAGCAGTTCTTC
v_call: TRBV9; d_call: TRBD2; j_call: TRBJ2-3; clone_size: -; cdr3_aa: CASSEGWTSGGADTQYF; cdr3_nt: TGTGCCAGCAGCGAGGGCTGGACTAGCGGGGGGGCAGATACGCAGTATTTT
v_call: TRBV20-1; d_call: TRBD1; j_call: TRBJ1-2; clone_size: many; cdr3_aa: CSASDRGHRNYGYTF; cdr3_nt: TGCAGTGCTTCGGACAGGGGGCATCGTAACTATGGCTACACCTTC
v_call: TRBV27; d_call: TRBD2; j_call: TRBJ2-7; clone_size: medium-sized; cdr3_aa: CASSLTGTTPSYEQYF; cdr3_nt: TGTGCCAGCAGTTTAACCGGGACTACTCCCTCCTACGAGCAGTACTTC
v_call: TRBV10-3; d_call: -; j_call: TRBJ2-5; clone_size: -; cdr3_aa: CAISESSGQGKRETKYF; cdr3_nt: TGTGCCATCAGTGAGTCGTCTGGGCAGGGTAAACGAGAGACCAAGTACTTC
v_call: TRBV12-3/TRBV12-4; d_call: -; j_call: TRBJ1-1; clone_size: many; cdr3_aa: CANGRTEAFF; cdr3_nt: TGTGCCAACGGGAGGACTGAAGCTTTCTTT
v_call: TRBV29-1; d_call: -; j_call: TRBJ2-7; clone_size: medium-sized; cdr3_aa: CSVPQGPEQYF; cdr3_nt: TGCAGCGTTCCTCAGGGTCCCGAGCAGTACTTC
v_call: TRBV7-3; d_call: TRBD1; j_call: TRBJ1-3; clone_size: -; cdr3_aa: CASSVEPGQSFGSGNTIYF; cdr3_nt: TGTGCCAGCAGCGTCGAACCGGGACAGTCTTTCGGTTCTGGAAACACCATATATTTT
v_call: TRBV5-4; d_call: -; j_call: TRBJ2-7; clone_size: few; cdr3_aa: CASSSPGGEIYEQYF; cdr3_nt: TGTGCCAGCAGCTCCCCGGGGGGCGAAATCTACGAGCAGTACTTC
v_call: TRBV15; d_call: TRBD2; j_call: TRBJ2-1; clone_size: -; cdr3_aa: CATSRVLGLAVSYNEQFF; cdr3_nt: TGTGCCACCAGCAGAGTACTGGGACTAGCGGTCTCCTACAATGAGCAGTTCTTC
v_call: TRBV12-5; d_call: -; j_call: TRBJ2-5; clone_size: many; cdr3_aa: CASGPGWGQETQYF; cdr3_nt: TGTGCTAGTGGCCCGGGTTGGGGCCAAGAGACCCAGTACTTC
v_call: TRBV20-1; d_call: TRBD2; j_call: TRBJ2-4; clone_size: few; cdr3_aa: CSAEGLAENIQYF; cdr3_nt: TGCAGTGCTGAGGGACTAGCGGAAAACATTCAGTACTTC
v_call: TRBV6-1; d_call: TRBD1; j_call: TRBJ2-7; clone_size: medium-sized; cdr3_aa: CASSVSGQGSYEQYF; cdr3_nt: TGTGCCAGCAGTGTATCGGGACAGGGGAGTTACGAGCAGTACTTC
v_call: TRBV28; d_call: -; j_call: TRBJ2-7; clone_size: many; cdr3_aa: CASSFGGLHEQYF; cdr3_nt: TGTGCCAGCAGTTTTGGGGGGCTCCACGAGCAGTACTTC
v_call: TRBV18; d_call: -; j_call: TRBJ1-5; clone_size: medium-sized; cdr3_aa: CASSNSGGRRNQPQHF; cdr3_nt: TGTGCCAGCTCAAATAGTGGGGGCCGCCGCAATCAGCCCCAGCATTTT
v_call: TRBV9; d_call: TRBD1; j_call: TRBJ2-3; clone_size: many; cdr3_aa: CASSRQNGQGPDTQYF; cdr3_nt: TGTGCCAGCAGCCGGCAGAATGGACAGGGCCCAGATACGCAGTATTTT
v_call: TRBV20-1; d_call: TRBD2; j_call: TRBJ2-1; clone_size: -; cdr3_aa: CSARDWVAGDNEKLF; cdr3_nt: TGCAGTGCTAGAGATTGGGTAGCGGGGGACAATGAGAAGCTCTTC
v_call: TRBV20-1; d_call: TRBD1; j_call: TRBJ1-2; clone_size: medium-sized; cdr3_aa: CSARVWTPGQPYGYTF; cdr3_nt: TGCAGTGCTAGAGTTTGGACCCCGGGACAGCCTTATGGCTACACCTTC
v_call: TRBV4-1; d_call: TRBD2; j_call: TRBJ2-7; clone_size: few; cdr3_aa: CASSQENMGTIPYEQYF; cdr3_nt: TGCGCCAGCAGCCAAGAAAATATGGGGACTATCCCCTACGAGCAGTACTTC
v_call: TRBV19; d_call: -; j_call: TRBJ2-1; clone_size: medium-sized; cdr3_aa: CASSIDEGSEQFF; cdr3_nt: TGTGCCAGTAGTATAGATGAGGGAAGTGAGCAGTTCTTC
v_call: TRBV4-2; d_call: -; j_call: TRBJ2-1; clone_size: -; cdr3_aa: CASSQDGPVGSYNEQFF; cdr3_nt: TGTGCCAGCAGCCAAGACGGTCCTGTGGGCTCCTACAATGAGCAGTTCTTC
v_call: TRBV19; d_call: TRBD1; j_call: TRBJ1-2; clone_size: many; cdr3_aa: CASRGTGASNYGYTF; cdr3_nt: TGTGCCAGTAGAGGGACAGGAGCATCTAACTATGGCTACACCTTC
v_call: TRBV6-6; d_call: -; j_call: TRBJ1-5; clone_size: medium-sized; cdr3_aa: CASSYNRRDSNQPQHF; cdr3_nt: TGTGCCAGCAGTTACAACAGGAGAGATAGCAATCAGCCCCAGCATTTT
v_call: TRBV6-5; d_call: -; j_call: TRBJ1-1; clone_size: -; cdr3_aa: CASSYSRDTEAFF; cdr3_nt: TGTGCCAGCAGTTACTCGCGGGACACTGAAGCTTTCTTT
v_call: TRBV4-2; d_call: -; j_call: TRBJ2-6; clone_size: medium-sized; cdr3_aa: CASSQEGDSGANVLTF; cdr3_nt: TGTGCCAGCAGCCAAGAGGGGGACTCTGGGGCCAACGTCCTGACTTTC
v_call: TRBV18; d_call: -; j_call: TRBJ2-4; clone_size: -; cdr3_aa: CASSPMPGETKNIQYF; cdr3_nt: TGTGCCAGCTCACCAATGCCGGGAGAGACCAAAAACATTCAGTACTTC
v_call: TRBV20-1; d_call: -; j_call: TRBJ1-6; clone_size: -; cdr3_aa: CSARDRGGSSYNSPLNF; cdr3_nt: TGCAGTGCTAGAGATCGGGGGGGGAGCTCCTATAATTCACCCCTCAACTTT
v_call: TRBV2; d_call: -; j_call: TRBJ2-3; clone_size: -; cdr3_aa: CASVDSGVTDTQYF; cdr3_nt: TGTGCCAGCGTGGACTCGGGAGTCACAGATACGCAGTATTTT
v_call: TRBV12-3/TRBV12-4; d_call: -; j_call: TRBJ1-2; clone_size: many; cdr3_aa: CASSYNLEGYTF; cdr3_nt: TGTGCCAGCAGTTATAACCTTGAGGGCTACACCTTC
v_call: TRBV6-1; d_call: -; j_call: TRBJ1-1; clone_size: medium-sized; cdr3_aa: CASSVRITEAFF; cdr3_nt: TGTGCCAGCAGTGTTCGAATCACTGAAGCTTTCTTT
v_call: TRBV28; d_call: -; j_call: TRBJ1-5; clone_size: medium-sized; cdr3_aa: CASSGMAGIQPQHF; cdr3_nt: TGTGCCAGCAGTGGAATGGCGGGGATTCAGCCCCAGCATTTT